Below, 14 T cell receptor beta chains from the same sample are listed, as sequenced in a study of blood T cells in healthy people across ages. The use of a sample-barcoded 5' primer and a J-beta primer mix characterized a second PCR of about 7 to 12 cycles. TCRdb reprocessed the 5' RACE reads with MiXCR, giving one entry per CDR3 protein. This table holds fewer than 900,000 distinct CDR3 sequences, about half found once. Sequenced: blood. Source of these receptors: a woman aged 55 to 70 in good health.

The table lists this clonotype with a few counts. The chain joins TRBV7-3 to TRBJ2-5, with TRBD2 identical over 7 bases. CDR1 SGHTA and CDR2 FQGTGA come from the germline V gene. V lost 5 bases, J lost 2 bases, and 8 bases stayed unmatched. This CDR3 has 15 residues. The CDR3 bases are TGTGCCAGCAGCCAAATAGCGGGTCCTCAAGAGACCCAGTACTTC. Translation: CASSQIAGPQETQYF.

J is TRBJ1-5 and V is TRBV7-2, with 7 bases matching TRBD1. CDR3 length: 15 amino acids. Trimming removed 3 bases from V and 3 bases from J; junction bases left unmatched: 5. Germline V CDR1 and CDR2: SGHTA, FQGNSA. The CDR3 DNA follows: TGTGCCAGCAGCTTGCAGGGGGGCCCCAATCAGCCCCAGCATTTT. This encodes CASSLQGGPNQPQHF. Full variable domain (rest looked up from reference TRBV7-2 and TRBJ1-5): GAGVSQSPSNKVTEKGKDVELRCDPISGHTALYWYRQSLGQGLEFLIYFQGNSAPDKSGLPSDRFSAERTGGSVSTLTIQRTQQEDSAVYLCASSLQGGPNQPQHFGDGTRLSIL.

This chain uses TRBV10-3 with TRBJ1-2, with D perhaps TRBD1 (5 bases). The V gene lost 4 bases and the J gene lost 3 bases, with 15 bases spanning the gap. This CDR3 has 15 residues. Germline V gives CDR1 ENHRY, CDR2 SYGVKD. The CDR3 DNA is TGTGCCATCAGTGGAAAAAGGGGCCTGGACTATGGCTACACCTTC. Translated, it gives CAISGKRGLDYGYTF.

A single count supports this clonotype. The junction shows a germline mismatch at one end, possibly a read error. The rearrangement uses TRBV7-8 and TRBJ2-3; D is tentatively TRBD1 or TRBD2 (6 bases each). CDR1 is SGHVS, CDR2 FQNEAQ, per germline. The CDR3 totals 15 residues. In DNA form, the CDR3 reads TGTGCCAGCAGTTTAGGAGGGGGGCGGGCAGATACGCAGTATTTT. Its protein is CASSLGGGRADTQYF.

The genes are TRBV9 and TRBJ2-1; D is perhaps TRBD2 (5 bases). In germline, CDR1 is SGDLS, CDR2 YYNGEE. The CDR3 totals 16 residues. Between the trimmed V and J ends, which lost 2 bases and 0 bases, there was a span of 12 bases. The CDR3, as DNA: TGTGCCAGCAGCGTTACGACGGGGAGCTCCTACAATGAGCAGTTCTTC. It is translated as CASSVTTGSSYNEQFF.

This clonotype was detected a few times. V is TRBV5-1 and J is TRBJ2-2; D remains ambiguous. Germline V gives CDR1 SGHRS, CDR2 YFSETQ. V gave up 5 bases and J gave up 4 bases, with 12 bases separating them. The CDR3 extends over 14 amino acids. The CDR3 DNA reads TGCGCCAGCAGAGTAGTACCGAGCACCGGGGAGCTGTTTTTT. This gives the protein CASRVVPSTGELFF.

This clonotype was seen many times. This chain uses TRBV7-2 with TRBJ2-7; the D gene is possibly TRBD1 (6 bases). CDR3 size: 15 residues. Germline V gene sequence: CDR1 SGHTA, CDR2 FQGNSA. V shed 3 bases and J shed 4 bases, with 16 bases lying between them. The chain's CDR3 is CASSFAVNRVYEQYF. The CDR3, as DNA: TGTGCCAGCAGCTTCGCCGTGAACAGGGTATACGAGCAGTACTTC.

This rearrangement joins TRBV20-1 to TRBJ2-3; 13 bases agree with TRBD2. V lost 2 bases and J lost 1; bases outside the gene matches: 6. From germline, CDR1 is DFQATT and CDR2 SNEGSKA (reference sequence). This CDR3 is built from 17 residues. The CDR3 sequence is CSARHMGLAGRTDTQYF. For the CDR3, the DNA is TGCAGTGCTAGACATATGGGACTAGCGGGACGCACAGATACGCAGTATTTT.

The chain links TRBV28 to TRBJ2-5; the D is unclear. CDR3 length: 12 amino acids. Trimming removed 7 bases from V and 1 base from J, with 7 bases in between. Germline V gene lookup returns CDR1 MDHEN and CDR2 SYDVKM. CDR3 DNA: TGTGCCAGCAAGAGGTCCCAAGAGACCCAGTACTTC. Its translation is CASKRSQETQYF.

The chain combines TRBV4-3 with TRBJ2-7, with TRBD2 matching 9 bases. The CDR3 is made up of 17 amino acids. With 0 bases clipped from V and 0 bases from J, the junction kept 6 bases outside the gene matches. Germline values: CDR1 LGHNA, CDR2 YSLEER. CDR3 DNA sequence: TGCGCCAGCAGCCAAGACCTCCTAGCGGGAAACTCCTACGAGCAGTACTTC. Its translation is CASSQDLLAGNSYEQYF.

This clonotype was recorded a few times. The chain couples TRBV28 to TRBJ2-7, with D unresolved. CDR1 is MDHEN, CDR2 SYDVKM, per germline. Trimming left V 4 bases short and J 3 bases short, with 16 bases between. The CDR3 is 15 residues long. CDR3 bases: TGTGCCAGCAGTTCCTCCCCCTCGAACCTCTACGAGCAGTACTTC. Translated: CASSSSPSNLYEQYF. Supplemented by reference TRBV28 and TRBJ2-7, the full variable domain reads DVKVTQSSRYLVKRTGEKVFLECVQDMDHENMFWYRQDPGLGLRLIYFSYDVKMKEKGDIPEGYSVSREKKERFSLILESASTNQTSMYLCASSSSPSNLYEQYFGPGTRLTVT.

DNA for the CDR3: TGTGCCAGCAGCTTTAGGACGTGGGACGATACGCAGTATTTT. As protein: CASSFRTWDDTQYF. This sequence joins TRBV5-6 and TRBJ2-3; D may correspond to TRBD1 or TRBD2 (5 bases each). V was trimmed by 2 bases and J by 6 bases, leaving 13 bases between them. Germline V gene lookup returns CDR1 SGHDT and CDR2 YYEEEE. This CDR3 comprises 14 residues.

The chain has TRBV20-1 and TRBJ2-7; D ambiguous. CDR1 and CDR2 from the germline V gene are DFQATT and SNEGSKA (reference sequence). The CDR3 is made up of 13 amino acids. V lost 0 bases, J lost 3 bases, and 9 bases lay in between. This CDR3 is CSARDSYGYEQYF. The DNA of the CDR3 is TGCAGTGCTAGAGATTCCTACGGCTACGAGCAGTACTTC.

The chain uses TRBV29-1 and TRBJ1-4, with D perhaps TRBD1 (6 bases). The CDR3 runs to 16 residues. V was trimmed by 1 base and J by 8 bases, leaving 20 bases between them. The germline V gene has CDR1 SQVTM and CDR2 ANQGSEA. The CDR3 DNA reads as TGCAGCGTTGAAGGGGTCCCATTGGGGGCCGCGGAAAAACTGTTTTTT. Protein sequence: CSVEGVPLGAAEKLFF.